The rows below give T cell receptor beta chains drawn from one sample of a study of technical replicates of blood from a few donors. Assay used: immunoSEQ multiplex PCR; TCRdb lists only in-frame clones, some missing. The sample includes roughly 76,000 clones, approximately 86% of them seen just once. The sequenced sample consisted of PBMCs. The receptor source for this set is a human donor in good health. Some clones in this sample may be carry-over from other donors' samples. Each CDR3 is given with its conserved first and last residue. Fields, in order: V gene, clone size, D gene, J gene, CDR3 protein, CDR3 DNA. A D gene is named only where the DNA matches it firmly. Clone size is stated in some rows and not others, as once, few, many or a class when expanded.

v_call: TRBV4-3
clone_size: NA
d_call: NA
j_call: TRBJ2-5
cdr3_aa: CASSQGTGPGETQYF
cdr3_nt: TGCGCCAGCAGCCAAGGGACCGGGCCGGGGGAGACCCAGTACTTC

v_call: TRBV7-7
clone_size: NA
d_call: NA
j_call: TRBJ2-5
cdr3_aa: CASSEQGRQETQYF
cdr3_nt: TGTGCCAGCAGCGAACAGGGCCGCCAAGAGACCCAGTACTTC

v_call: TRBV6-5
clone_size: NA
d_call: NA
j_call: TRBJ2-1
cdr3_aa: CASSPRGAWDEQFF
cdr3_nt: TGTGCCAGCAGTCCCAGGGGGGCCTGGGATGAGCAGTTCTTC

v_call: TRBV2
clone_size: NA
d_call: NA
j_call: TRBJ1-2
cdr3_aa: CASSEQGPNYGYTF
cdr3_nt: TGTGCCAGCAGTGAACAGGGGCCTAACTATGGCTACACCTTC

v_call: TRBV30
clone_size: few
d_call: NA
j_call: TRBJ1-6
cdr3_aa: CAWSGPPGLEKSPLHF
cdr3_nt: TGTGCCTGGAGTGGACCCCCCGGCCTGGAGAAATCACCCCTCCACTTT

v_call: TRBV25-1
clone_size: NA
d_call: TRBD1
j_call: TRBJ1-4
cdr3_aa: CASSKQGMPNEKLFF
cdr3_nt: TGTGCCAGCAGTAAACAGGGGATGCCGAATGAAAAACTGTTTTTT

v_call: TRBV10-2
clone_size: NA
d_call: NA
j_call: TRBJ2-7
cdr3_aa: CASSESSGYEQYF
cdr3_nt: TGCGCCAGCAGTGAGTCGTCCGGTTACGAGCAGTACTTC

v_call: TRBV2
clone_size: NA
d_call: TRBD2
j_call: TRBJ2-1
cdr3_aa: CASTAGSYNEQFF
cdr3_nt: TGTGCCAGCACAGCGGGATCCTACAATGAGCAGTTCTTC

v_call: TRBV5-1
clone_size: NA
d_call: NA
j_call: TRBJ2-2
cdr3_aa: CASSLGGIESGELFF
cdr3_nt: TGCGCCAGCAGCTTGGGCGGGATAGAGTCCGGGGAGCTGTTTTTT

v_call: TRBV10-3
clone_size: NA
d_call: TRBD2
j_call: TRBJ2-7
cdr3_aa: CAIRAGLAGDGEQYF
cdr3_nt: TGTGCCATCAGGGCCGGACTAGCGGGAGATGGCGAGCAGTACTTC

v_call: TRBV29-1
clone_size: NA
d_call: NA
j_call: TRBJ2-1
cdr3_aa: CSVAGNEQFF
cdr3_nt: TGCAGCGTGGCGGGGAATGAGCAGTTCTTC

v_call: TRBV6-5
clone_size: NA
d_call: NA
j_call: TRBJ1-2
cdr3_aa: CASSPQGTNYGYTF
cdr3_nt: TGTGCCAGCAGCCCTCAGGGAACTAACTATGGCTACACCTTC

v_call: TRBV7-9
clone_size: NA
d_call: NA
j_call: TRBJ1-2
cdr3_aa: CASSLDIYGYTF
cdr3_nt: TGTGCCAGCAGCTTAGATATCTATGGCTACACCTTC

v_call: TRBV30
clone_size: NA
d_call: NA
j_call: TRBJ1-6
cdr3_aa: CAWTVGGGEGNSPLHF
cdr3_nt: TGTGCCTGGACTGTTGGGGGGGGAGAGGGAAATTCACCCCTCCACTTT

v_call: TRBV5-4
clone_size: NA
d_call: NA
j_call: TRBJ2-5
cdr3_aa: CASSGAQETQYF
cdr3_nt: TGTGCCAGCAGCGGAGCCCAAGAGACCCAGTACTTC

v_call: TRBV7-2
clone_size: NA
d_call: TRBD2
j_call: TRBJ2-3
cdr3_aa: CASSLKRGAPSTDTQYF
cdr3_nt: TGTGCCAGCAGCTTAAAGCGGGGGGCCCCTAGCACAGATACGCAGTATTTT

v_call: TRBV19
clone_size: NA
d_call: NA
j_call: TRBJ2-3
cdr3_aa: CASRPSGPRWTDTQYF
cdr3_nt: TGTGCCAGTAGACCCTCCGGCCCCAGGTGGACAGATACGCAGTATTTT

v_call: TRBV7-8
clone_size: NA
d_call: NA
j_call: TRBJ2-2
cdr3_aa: CASSLRIAGGELFF
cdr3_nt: TGTGCCAGCAGCTTACGTATCGCCGGCGGGGAGCTGTTTTTT

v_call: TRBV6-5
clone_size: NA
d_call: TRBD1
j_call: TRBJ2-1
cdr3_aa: CASSYGDRWREQFF
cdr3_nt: TGTGCCAGCAGTTACGGGGACAGATGGCGTGAGCAGTTCTTC

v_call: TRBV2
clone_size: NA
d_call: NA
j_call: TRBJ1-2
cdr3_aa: CASSKDNPAVYGYTF
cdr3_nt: TGTGCCAGCAGTAAGGACAACCCGGCAGTCTATGGCTACACCTTC

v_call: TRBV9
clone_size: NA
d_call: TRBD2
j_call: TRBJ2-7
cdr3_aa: CASSVLAGGLGFGEQYF
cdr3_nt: TGTGCCAGCAGCGTTCTAGCGGGAGGTCTCGGTTTCGGGGAGCAGTACTTC

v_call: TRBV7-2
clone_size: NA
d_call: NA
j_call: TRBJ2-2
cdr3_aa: CASSQTNMAGELFF
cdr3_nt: TGTGCCAGCAGCCAGACTAATATGGCAGGGGAGCTGTTTTTT

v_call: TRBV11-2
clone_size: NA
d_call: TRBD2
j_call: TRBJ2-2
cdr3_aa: CASSLRLAGGRVGELFF
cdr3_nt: TGTGCCAGCAGCTTACGATTAGCGGGGGGCCGGGTCGGGGAGCTGTTTTTT

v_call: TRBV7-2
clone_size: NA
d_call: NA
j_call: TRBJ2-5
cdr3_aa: CASTTTDQETQYF
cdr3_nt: TGTGCCAGCACCACGACAGACCAAGAGACCCAGTACTTC

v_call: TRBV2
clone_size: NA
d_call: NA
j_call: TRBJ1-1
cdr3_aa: CASSEGLRGRGEAFF
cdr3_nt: TGTGCCAGCAGTGAAGGTCTAAGGGGGAGGGGTGAAGCTTTCTTT

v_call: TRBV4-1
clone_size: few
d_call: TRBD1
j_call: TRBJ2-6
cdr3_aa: CASSATGGISGANVLTF
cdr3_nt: TGCGCCAGCAGCGCGACAGGGGGAATCTCTGGGGCCAACGTCCTGACTTTC

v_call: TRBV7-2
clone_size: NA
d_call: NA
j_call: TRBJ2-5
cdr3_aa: CASSRGGASETQYF
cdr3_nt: TGTGCCAGCAGCAGGGGGGGGGCCTCGGAGACCCAGTACTTC

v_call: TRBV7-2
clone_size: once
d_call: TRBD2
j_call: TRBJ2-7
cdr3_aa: CASSLASGGAHEQYF
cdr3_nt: TGTGCCAGCAGCTTAGCGTCCGGGGGGGCCCACGAGCAGTACTTC

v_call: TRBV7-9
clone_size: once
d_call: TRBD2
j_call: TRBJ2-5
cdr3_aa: CASSLASGGRGETQYF
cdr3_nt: TGTGCCAGCAGCTTAGCAAGCGGGGGGCGCGGGGAGACCCAGTACTTC

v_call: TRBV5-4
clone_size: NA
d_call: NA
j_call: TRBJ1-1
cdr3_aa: CASSLELQNTEAFF
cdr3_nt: TGTGCCAGCAGCTTGGAACTACAGAACACTGAAGCTTTCTTT

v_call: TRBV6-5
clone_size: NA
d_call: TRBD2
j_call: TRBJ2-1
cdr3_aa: CASSYSPSGGPNEQFF
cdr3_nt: TGTGCCAGCAGTTACTCTCCTAGCGGGGGGCCCAATGAGCAGTTCTTC

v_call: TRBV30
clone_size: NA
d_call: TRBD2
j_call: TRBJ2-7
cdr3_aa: CAWSGGGSSYEQYF
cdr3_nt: TGTGCCTGGAGTGGGGGCGGGAGCTCCTACGAGCAGTACTTC

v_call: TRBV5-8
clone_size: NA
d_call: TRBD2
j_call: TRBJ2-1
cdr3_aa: CASRPGLAGINEQFF
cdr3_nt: TGTGCCAGCAGACCGGGACTAGCGGGTATAAATGAGCAGTTCTTC

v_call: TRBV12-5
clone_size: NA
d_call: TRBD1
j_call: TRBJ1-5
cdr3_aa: CASGWGQQPQHF
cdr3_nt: TGTGCTAGTGGTTGGGGACAGCAGCCCCAGCATTTT

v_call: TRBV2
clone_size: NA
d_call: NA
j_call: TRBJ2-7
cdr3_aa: CASSRTYEQYF
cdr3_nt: TGTGCCAGCAGTCGGACATACGAGCAGTACTTC

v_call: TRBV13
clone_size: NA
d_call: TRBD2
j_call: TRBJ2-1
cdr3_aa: CASSNRLAGNEQFF
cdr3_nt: TGTGCCAGCAGCAACCGACTAGCGGGCAATGAGCAGTTCTTC

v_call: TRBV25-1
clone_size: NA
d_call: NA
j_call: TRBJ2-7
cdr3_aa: CASTRYYEQYF
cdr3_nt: TGTGCCAGCACCCGGTATTACGAGCAGTACTTC

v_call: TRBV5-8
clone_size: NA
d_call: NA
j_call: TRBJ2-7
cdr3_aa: CASLRTYEQYF
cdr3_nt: TGTGCCAGCTTGAGGACTTACGAGCAGTACTTC

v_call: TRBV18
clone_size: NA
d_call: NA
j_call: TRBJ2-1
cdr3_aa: CASSPLLAGSSYNEQFF
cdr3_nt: TGTGCCAGCTCACCACTTCTCGCCGGGAGCTCCTACAATGAGCAGTTCTTC

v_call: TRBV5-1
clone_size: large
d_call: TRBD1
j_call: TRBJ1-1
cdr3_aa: CASSPAGGYTEAFF
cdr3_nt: TGCGCCAGCAGCCCGGCAGGGGGCTACACTGAAGCTTTCTTT

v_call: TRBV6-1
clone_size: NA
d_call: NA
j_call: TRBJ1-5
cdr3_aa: CASSEGGSSWPQHF
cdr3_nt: TGTGCCAGCAGTGAGGGGGGGAGCAGTTGGCCCCAGCATTTT

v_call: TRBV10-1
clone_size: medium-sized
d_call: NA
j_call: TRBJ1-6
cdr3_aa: CASSDLGALGTRRSSYNSPLHF
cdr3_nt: TGCGCCAGCAGTGATTTGGGGGCCCTCGGTACCCGAAGGAGCTCCTATAATTCACCCCTCCACTTT

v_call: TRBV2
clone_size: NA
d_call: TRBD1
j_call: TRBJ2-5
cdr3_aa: CASKNSLTGGYGETQYF
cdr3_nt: TGTGCCAGCAAAAACTCTCTGACAGGGGGCTATGGGGAGACCCAGTACTTC

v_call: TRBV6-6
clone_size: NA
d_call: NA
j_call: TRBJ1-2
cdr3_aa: CASSYGQGHGYTF
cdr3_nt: TGTGCCAGCAGTTACGGACAAGGTCACGGCTACACCTTC

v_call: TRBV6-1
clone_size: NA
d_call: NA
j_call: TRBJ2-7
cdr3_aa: CASGRGRNEQYF
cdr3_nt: TGTGCCAGCGGCAGGGGTCGGAACGAGCAGTACTTC

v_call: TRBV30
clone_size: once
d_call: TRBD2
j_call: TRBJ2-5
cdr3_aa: CAWSVWGLAEGSETQYF
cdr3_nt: TGTGCCTGGAGTGTATGGGGACTAGCGGAAGGATCGGAGACCCAGTACTTC

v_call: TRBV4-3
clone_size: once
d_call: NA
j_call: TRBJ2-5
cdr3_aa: CASSQLFAGQETQYF
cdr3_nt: TGCGCCAGCAGCCAACTATTTGCGGGGCAAGAGACCCAGTACTTC

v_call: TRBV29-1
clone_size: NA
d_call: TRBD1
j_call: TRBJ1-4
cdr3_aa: CSVDRGLGEKLFF
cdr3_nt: TGCAGCGTTGACAGGGGGCTAGGTGAAAAACTGTTTTTT

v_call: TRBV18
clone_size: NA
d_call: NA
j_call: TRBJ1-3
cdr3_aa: CASSGGYGNTIYF
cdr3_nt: TGTGCCAGCTCCGGGGGTTATGGAAACACCATATATTTT

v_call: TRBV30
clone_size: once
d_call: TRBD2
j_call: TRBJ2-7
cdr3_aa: CAWSVLFWREGPEQYF
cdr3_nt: TGTGCCTGGAGTGTACTGTTTTGGCGGGAGGGCCCCGAGCAGTACTTC

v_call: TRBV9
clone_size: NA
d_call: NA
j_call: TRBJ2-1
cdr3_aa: CASSGGGEGLAVFAVIF
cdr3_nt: TGTGCCAGCAGCGGCGGGGGCGAGGGGCTAGCGGTCTTCGCTGTAATCTTC

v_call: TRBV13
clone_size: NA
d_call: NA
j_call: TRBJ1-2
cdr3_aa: CASSPKESGYTF
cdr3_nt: TGTGCCAGCAGCCCTAAAGAGTCCGGCTACACCTTC

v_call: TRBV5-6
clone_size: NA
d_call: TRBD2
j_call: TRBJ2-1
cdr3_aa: CASSKGGLAGDQFF
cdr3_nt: TGTGCCAGCAGCAAAGGGGGACTAGCGGGCGATCAGTTCTTC

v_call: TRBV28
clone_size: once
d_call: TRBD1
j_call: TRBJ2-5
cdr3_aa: CASSSGTGGAETQYF
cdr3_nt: TGTGCCAGCAGTTCTGGGACAGGGGGCGCGGAGACCCAGTACTTC

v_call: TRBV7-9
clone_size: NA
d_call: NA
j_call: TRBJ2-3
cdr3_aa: CASSLTGVTDTQYF
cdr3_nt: TGTGCCAGCAGCTTAACGGGGGTGACAGATACGCAGTATTTT

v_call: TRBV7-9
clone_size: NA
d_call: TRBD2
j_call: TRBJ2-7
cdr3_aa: CASTLAGVYEQYF
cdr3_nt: TGTGCCAGCACCCTAGCGGGAGTCTACGAGCAGTACTTC

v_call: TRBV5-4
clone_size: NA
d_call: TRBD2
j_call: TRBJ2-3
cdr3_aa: CASSLGRTSPTDTQYF
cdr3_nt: TGTGCCAGCAGCTTGGGACGGACTAGCCCCACAGATACGCAGTATTTT

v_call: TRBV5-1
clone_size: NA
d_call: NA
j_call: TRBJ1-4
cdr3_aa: CASSPKYLQGSNEKLFF
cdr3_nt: TGCGCCAGCAGCCCAAAATATTTACAGGGATCGAATGAAAAACTGTTTTTT

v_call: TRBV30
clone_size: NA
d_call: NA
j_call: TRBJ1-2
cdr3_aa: CAWAGLYGYTF
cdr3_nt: TGTGCCTGGGCGGGACTCTATGGCTACACCTTC